This section outlines one TCR beta chain sequence together with its context. In this sample, this clonotype turned up many times. Its antigen specificity is not known. Base qualities were left out, and no much larger clone turns up one base away. This entry comes from a study of identical twins (dated by TCRdb to 2016 to 2017). About the investigation overall: To test whether fetal clonotypes persist, the study used deep sequencing on TCR alpha and beta repertoires from monozygotic twins, unrelated adults of various ages, and cord blood. To rule out contamination, the twin experiments were replicated at different times with different library preparation protocols. The full study reports these points: Recombination models systematically underestimated out-of-frame TCR alpha sharing in monozygotic twins but agreed with sharing between unrelated individuals. Zero-insertion analyses could be partly confounded by invariant T cells such as MAIT and iNKT, although diverse VJ usage argued against such confounding for most clonotypes. Excess twin sharing in beta out-of-frame sequences was weaker because fewer shared sequences lowered the signal-to-noise ratio. Fewer insertions were carried by abundant cord blood beta clonotypes, a similar but weaker trend appeared in young adult naive repertoires, and no such trend appeared in memory repertoires. Because the same donors could not be followed over many years, the conclusions depended on cross-sectional statistical analysis. Compared with coincidental sharing between unrelated individuals, out-of-frame TCR alpha sequences shared between twins had an excess of sequences with low generation probability.

Every donor in the study was a healthy Caucasian. Three pairs of female monozygotic twins, all aged about 18 to 30 years, made up the twin cohort. CD4+ and CD8+ T cell populations were isolated with positive isolation kits from Invitrogen. Libraries were built with 5' RACE. Reads for this sample came from an Illumina HiSeq 2000. Template switching added a universal primer binding site, and the final cDNA carried a unique molecular identifier that allowed TCR cDNA molecules to be counted accurately. Specific primers in the conserved constant-segment region were used to synthesize first-strand cDNA for the TCR alpha and beta chains. To control for contamination, each cDNA library was double barcoded with a SMART-Mk sample barcode plus Illumina barcodes. TruSeq adapter sequences and Illumina sample barcodes were added in two successive PCR steps. TCR alpha and beta cDNA libraries were sequenced on the Illumina HiSeq platform with custom primers. Regarding the original processing steps: Unique molecular identifiers were extracted from raw reads with MiGEC, and CDR3 positions were determined with MiXCR. Recombination models were inferred per individual with the repgenHMM and IGoR tools using an EM algorithm. The tcR package in R was used for shared clonotype analysis, with sharing normalized by the product of cloneset sizes. Out-of-frame nonproductive sequences were analyzed to study raw recombination free of thymic and clonal selection effects. Clones were called with MiXCR by TCRdb after fastp trimmed the public reads at Q25, and only in-frame beta chains were retained. Rows with a matching CDR3 protein are joined into one entry that keeps the most common DNA and genes. The V and J calls come from TCRdb's annotation, not from the publication. For this sample there are 450,000 or so distinct CDR3 sequences; roughly 26% appear just once. Jointly, the top ten make up 2.9% of the sample.

V is reduced by 0 bases and J by 4 bases, leaving a spacing of 0 bases between them. The CDR3 numbers 11 residues from cysteine through phenylalanine. Of the read, only the CDR3 DNA is kept; its 33 bases are in frame from base 1. The germline V gene specifies SGDLS as CDR1 and YYNGEE as CDR2. This sample was shared with a second study, whose subject was T cells expressing NK-cell markers. The second investigation adds: Eight or nine donors provided sorted CD3+CD56+NKG2C+, CD3+CD56+NKG2C- and CD3+CD56-NKG2C+ T-cell subsets, whose TCR beta-chain repertoires were profiled. Among the eight sequenced donors, seven were HCMV-seropositive and one was HCMV-seronegative. To restrict sorting to alphabetaTCR-expressing T cells, an anti-gammadeltaTCR antibody was added in several experiments. In over five donors, the dominant CD3+CD56+NKG2C+ clonotypes were among the top 10 CD8+ clonotypes and accounted for 1.0-7.0% of CD8+ T cells. Those dominant clonotypes were again the most abundant among CD3+CD56-NKG2C+ cells in a few donors, at about 28.3-65%. Whether the expanded NKG2C-expressing T cell clones were specific for HCMV antigens remained unclear. The eight sequenced donors were randomly selected healthy volunteers, three men and five women. HCMV serostatus was determined by detecting HCMV-specific IgG in serum with a commercial ELISA kit. MIGEC was used to demultiplex reads and group reads by UMI, and MiTCR was used to assemble and quantify clonotypes. Only TCR cDNA sequences supported by at least two reads were kept to exclude erroneous sequences. Downstream repertoire analysis used the tcR package, and clonotypes were matched across fractions by CDR3 nucleotide sequence plus V segment. Antigen specificity was annotated against VDJdb with VDJmatch, allowing one amino acid substitution in CDR3.

The sequenced sample was CD4+ T cells sorted from blood. The rearranged chain carries TRBV9 and TRBJ2-3; no D gene is confidently identified. The receptor comes from a woman aged 18-30 years in good health. The sequenced DNA: TGTGCCAGCAGCGTAGCAGATACGCAGTATTTT. It translates to CASSVADTQYF.